The rows below give T cell receptor beta chains drawn from one sample of a study of response to subunit inactivated influenza vaccine. MiXCR, applied by TCRdb to the RT-PCR reads, yields one record per CDR3 protein. The sample has 250,000 to 350,000 distinct CDR3 sequences; about 20% are singletons. The sample consisted of PBMCs from blood, taken about 20 months after vaccination. All receptors derive from a man in his fifties or sixties who received an inactivated influenza vaccine. Both conserved end residues are part of each CDR3.

CDR3 protein: CASRTPSGSNQPQHF; J gene: TRBJ1-5; V gene: TRBV28
CDR3 protein: CSARRTGDGQPQHF; J gene: TRBJ1-5; V gene: TRBV20-1
CDR3 protein: CASRSWGGEVEKLFF; J gene: TRBJ1-4; V gene: TRBV28
CDR3 protein: CASSLQGPGGNQPQHF; J gene: TRBJ1-5; V gene: TRBV27
CDR3 protein: CASSGPGTGIEAKNIQYF; J gene: TRBJ2-4; V gene: TRBV18
CDR3 protein: CASSLAGQGASGEKLFF; J gene: TRBJ1-4; V gene: TRBV7-8
CDR3 protein: CASSSGTGYRSYNEQFF; J gene: TRBJ2-1; V gene: TRBV5-6
CDR3 protein: CATSRDLGQGVRQYF; J gene: TRBJ2-7; V gene: TRBV15
CDR3 protein: CASSFKFGGGLAGTSLRSYEQYF; J gene: TRBJ2-7; V gene: TRBV28
CDR3 protein: CASSLGAHYGYTF; J gene: TRBJ1-2; V gene: TRBV12-3/TRBV12-4
CDR3 protein: CSALEGATYEQYF; J gene: TRBJ2-7; V gene: TRBV20-1
CDR3 protein: CASSPPGRGDGYTF; J gene: TRBJ1-2; V gene: TRBV12-3/TRBV12-4
CDR3 protein: CASSQDPTMGSEAFF; J gene: TRBJ1-1; V gene: TRBV4-3
CDR3 protein: CASSLLWGSYEQYF; J gene: TRBJ2-7; V gene: TRBV28